This is a list of T cell receptor beta chains from one sample in a study of T cell responses to AZD1222 COVID-19 vaccine. This table comes from immunoSEQ multiplex PCR, and its TCRdb copy is limited to in-frame clones, with some not included. The sample contains 90,000 to 110,000 clones, about 81% of which appear only once. Sequenced material: peripheral blood, taken on day 0 of AZD1222 vaccination. The receptors were sampled from an adult in good health. CDR3s leave out the opening cysteine and the closing phenylalanine or tryptophan.

J,length,V,CDR3
TRBJ2-2,13,TRBV6-6,ASSAGGDNTGELF
TRBJ2-1,13,TRBV5-1,ASSLVQGMRNEQF
TRBJ2-7,12,TRBV18,ASSPPGGWDEQY
TRBJ2-1,13,TRBV7-2,ASSAGGRRGTEQF
TRBJ2-7,15,TRBV7-9,ASSFRGGGAGWYEQY
TRBJ1-6,10,TRBV19,ASSIGNSPLH
TRBJ2-2,12,TRBV7-8,ASSHPGLEMELF
TRBJ1-1,13,TRBV27,ASSLSGGLNTEAF
TRBJ2-1,11,TRBV12-5,ASLGSLYNEQF
TRBJ1-3,11,TRBV7-9,ASSSQGLNTIY
TRBJ2-7,12,TRBV5-1,ASRTAGGSYEQY
TRBJ2-5,13,TRBV10-3,AIRSGGNYQETQY
TRBJ2-2,12,TRBV19,ASSSTGATGELF
TRBJ2-1,14,TRBV4-2,ASSREGQGGYNEQF
TRBJ1-4,13,TRBV6-2/TRBV6-3,ASSKTGGGNEKLF
TRBJ2-7,13,TRBV4-3,ASSQEWAGPYEQY
TRBJ2-5,12,TRBV4-2,ASSLRDFDETQY
TRBJ1-3,12,TRBV5-1,ASSLRSSGNTIY
TRBJ2-7,11,TRBV11-3,ASSPNQLGEQY
TRBJ1-4,11,TRBV30,AWSVNSNEKLF
TRBJ1-1,11,TRBV29-1,SVEGQGGTEAF
TRBJ1-1,13,TRBV4-1,ASSQGRQGRTEAF
TRBJ2-5,16,TRBV4-2,ASSQESGLALHQETQY
TRBJ2-2,14,TRBV11-2,ASSINPDRGTGELF
TRBJ1-3,11,TRBV2,AIRTLGGNTIY
TRBJ2-2,11,TRBV6-5,ASSNGWAGELF
TRBJ2-7,11,TRBV11-1,ASSPRVSYEQY
TRBJ1-1,17,TRBV2,ASSAYEPGHLRRLTEAF
TRBJ1-2,11,TRBV4-1,ASSQENQNGYT
TRBJ1-2,13,TRBV30,ACPLVGLRGYGYT
TRBJ2-1,13,TRBV18,ASSLEGGHFNEQF
TRBJ1-2,12,TRBV27,ASRERNKVYGYT
TRBJ1-5,11,TRBV11-1,ASSFFSYQPQH
TRBJ1-2,11,TRBV7-2,ASSPQLGDGYT
TRBJ1-6,18,TRBV21-1,ASSTGGGRIGSSYNSPLH
TRBJ1-2,11,TRBV18,ASSPDTTGGYT
TRBJ2-1,15,TRBV9,ASSPGLAGSSYNEQF
TRBJ1-1,11,TRBV6-2/TRBV6-3,ASSDRWNTEAF
TRBJ1-2,13,TRBV5-6,ASSGRDSNYYGYT
TRBJ1-1,12,TRBV3-1/TRBV3-2,ASSQATGVTEAF
TRBJ1-2,12,TRBV6-5,ASKRHDDRDGYT
TRBJ1-6,18,TRBV21-1,ASSKLRDRGTSSYNSPLH
TRBJ2-7,11,TRBV27,ASSLRLTYEQY
TRBJ1-1,10,TRBV2,ASSPANTEAF
TRBJ2-3,11,TRBV11-3,ASSPDLTDTQY
TRBJ1-6,13,TRBV18,ASSPRGTGASPLH
TRBJ1-2,12,TRBV19,ASSDPGMEDGYT
TRBJ2-5,10,TRBV11-2,ASSRGTGVQY
TRBJ2-2,13,TRBV3-1/TRBV3-2,ASSQGRGGGGELF
TRBJ2-2,11,TRBV30,AWSGRGTGELF
TRBJ1-4,13,TRBV5-6,ASSPRPTTNEKLF
TRBJ1-2,13,TRBV25-1,ASSDHGGGPGGYT
TRBJ1-1,15,TRBV12-5,ASGLSPPRQGNTEAF